The 30 T cell receptor beta chains below were found in one sample sequenced in a study of tumor-infiltrating lymphocytes in localized non-small cell lung cancer. Using immunoSEQ multiplex PCR, the repertoire was profiled, and TCRdb retains in-frame clones only, with some absent. The table includes 15,000 to 20,000 clones, 70% to 75% detected once. Sequencing used lung tumor tissue. These receptors came from a human donor with non-small cell lung cancer.

This clone was detected only once. The rearrangement joins TRBV5-5 to TRBJ1-2; TRBD1 might be the D (6 bases). Germline V CDR1 and CDR2: SGHKS, YYEKEE (reference sequence). The V end lost 4 bases, the J end lost 3 bases, and 10 bases lay between the germline ends. There are 13 residues in the CDR3. The DNA of the CDR3 is TGTGCCAGCAGCGTGAGACAGGACTATGGCTACACCTTC. It specifies CASSVRQDYGYTF.

The chain recombines TRBV10-3 with TRBJ1-6; no firm D call. Germline values: CDR1 ENHRY, CDR2 SYGVKD. Trimming removed 2 bases from V and 7 bases from J, with 12 bases in between. The CDR3 consists of 15 residues. CDR3 region: CAISEDGSGNSPLHF. CDR3 coding DNA: TGTGCCATCAGTGAGGACGGGTCGGGGAATTCACCCCTCCACTTT.

V is TRBV18 and J is TRBJ2-1; a possible D gene is TRBD2 (6 bases). In germline, CDR1 is KGHSH, CDR2 LQKENI. The CDR3 consists of 16 residues. V lost 3 bases and J 5 bases, leaving 17 bases between the germline ends. The CDR3 sequence: CASSPPRRAGDNEQFF. CDR3 sequence (DNA): TGTGCCAGCTCACCCCCCCGGAGGGCCGGCGACAATGAGCAGTTCTTC. Full variable domain (remainder filled in from reference TRBV18 and TRBJ2-1): NAGVMQNPRHLVRRRGQEARLRCSPMKGHSHVYWYRQLPEEGLKFMVYLQKENIIDESGMPKERFSAEFPKEGPSILRIQQVVRGDSAAYFCASSPPRRAGDNEQFFGPGTRLTVL.

The chain recombines TRBV2 with TRBJ1-2; 9 nucleotides line up with TRBD1. V shed 2 bases, J shed 3 bases, and the junction held 7 bases outside the gene matches. The germline V gene has CDR1 SNHLY and CDR2 FYNNEI. The CDR3 is made up of 16 amino acids. The CDR3 nucleotides are TGTGCCAGCAGTGAATTCAAGGGACAGGGATACTATGGCTACACCTTC. Protein product: CASSEFKGQGYYGYTF.

V usage is TRBV14 and J usage is TRBJ2-3; 8 positions match TRBD2. CDR1 is SGHDN and CDR2 is FVKESK in the germline V gene. V gave up 2 bases and J gave up 10 bases; unmatched junction bases: 8. CDR3 size: 14 residues. The CDR3 sequence is CASSQSGTSFSQYF. Written as DNA, the CDR3 is TGTGCCAGCAGCCAATCCGGGACTAGTTTTTCGCAGTATTTT.

The chain joins TRBV5-4 to TRBJ1-6; no reliable D call. The germline V gene has CDR1 SGHNT and CDR2 YYREEE (reference sequence). Trimming pared 3 bases from V and 10 bases from J, leaving 14 bases between. The CDR3 is made up of 14 amino acids. The CDR3 is CASSSVGSGSPLHF. As DNA, the CDR3 is TGTGCCAGCAGCTCGGTCGGAAGCGGATCACCCCTCCACTTT.

The V and J genes are TRBV5-4 and TRBJ1-2; 8 bases fit TRBD1. Germline trimming cut 4 bases from V and 8 bases from J; bases unmatched to any gene: 13. CDR1 and CDR2 from the germline V gene are SGHNT and YYREEE (reference sequence). The CDR3 runs 15 residues. CDR3 region: CASSPEWTGPGGYTF. The CDR3 DNA sequence: TGTGCCAGCAGCCCGGAATGGACAGGGCCCGGCGGCTACACCTTC.

This rearrangement joins TRBV18 to TRBJ2-1; D call uncertain. V lost 1 base, J lost 0 bases, and 7 bases lay in between. Germline V lookup: CDR1 KGHSH, CDR2 LQKENI. The CDR3 has 15 amino acids. The CDR3 reads CASSPQGSSYNEQFF. CDR3 DNA sequence: TGTGCCAGCTCACCACAGGGAAGCTCCTACAATGAGCAGTTCTTC.

This chain connects TRBV29-1 to TRBJ2-7, with TRBD1 matching over 7 bases. The germline V gene has CDR1 SQVTM and CDR2 ANQGSEA. V lost 6 bases and J lost 3; bases outside the gene matches: 8. This CDR3 contains 13 residues. The CDR3 region is CSVAPGTDYEQYF. Here the CDR3 DNA reads TGCAGCGTCGCCCCCGGGACAGACTACGAGCAGTACTTC.

This clone was seen more than once but under ten times. The V gene is TRBV7-3, the J gene TRBJ2-2; 11 positions match TRBD2. The V gene end was trimmed by 1 base and the J gene end by 8 bases; junction bases not matched to a gene: 6. Germline loops: CDR1 SGHTA, CDR2 FQGTGA. The CDR3 runs 16 residues. In DNA form, the CDR3 reads TGTGCCAGCAGCTTAAATCCTAGCGGGGGGTCTGGGGAGCTGTTTTTT. It translates to CASSLNPSGGSGELFF.

The chain recombines TRBV7-9 with TRBJ2-3; D gene uncertain. Per the germline V gene, CDR1 is SEHNR and CDR2 is FQNEAQ (reference sequence). Trimming left V 4 bases short and J 2 bases short, with 4 bases between. This CDR3 is built from 12 residues. CDR3 DNA: TGTGCCAGCAGCTCTAACACAGATACGCAGTATTTT. Translating it yields CASSSNTDTQYF.

J is TRBJ2-3 and V is TRBV4-2; D unresolved. In germline, CDR1 is LGHNA, CDR2 YNFKEQ. This CDR3 has 16 residues. Trimming cost V 4 bases and J 0 bases, with 14 bases left between them. CDR3: CASSPHTGFSTDTQYF. The DNA of the CDR3 is TGTGCCAGCAGCCCCCACACGGGTTTTAGCACAGATACGCAGTATTTT.

The V call is TRBV29-1, the J call TRBJ1-2; 7 nucleotides agree with TRBD1. The V and J ends lost 0 bases and 7 bases, in that order; junction bases with no gene match: 11. The CDR3 is made up of 15 amino acids. Germline CDR1 reads SQVTM; CDR2 reads ANQGSEA. The CDR3 here is CSVEDLFKGAGGYTF. CDR3 nucleotide sequence: TGCAGCGTTGAAGATCTTTTCAAGGGGGCAGGTGGCTACACCTTC.

This clone was seen once. CDR3 bases: TGTGCCAGCAGCCCGCCGGGGCACAATGAGCAGTTCTTC. Its protein is CASSPPGHNEQFF. The chain joins TRBV5-6 to TRBJ2-1; D could derive from TRBD1 or TRBD2 (5 bases each). V lost 4 bases and J 5 bases, leaving 10 bases between the germline ends. Germline CDR1 is SGHDT and CDR2 is YYEEEE. CDR3 length: 13 amino acids.

The chain joins TRBV5-6 to TRBJ2-1; 11 bases are shared with TRBD2. J was trimmed by 4 bases and V by 5 bases; bases with no gene match: 5. This CDR3 comprises 15 residues. Per the germline V gene, CDR1 is SGHDT and CDR2 is YYEEEE. The CDR3 DNA follows: TGTGCCAGCAGTTATACTAGCGGGGGATACAATGAGCAGTTCTTC. This translates into CASSYTSGGYNEQFF.

This chain uses TRBV28 with TRBJ2-7; tentatively, D is TRBD2 (6 bases). Germline lookup yields CDR1 MDHEN and CDR2 SYDVKM. This CDR3 region has 15 residues. The germline V and J ends were trimmed by 2 bases and 2 bases, with 13 bases remaining between them. The CDR3 sequence is CASSLIGAGTYEQYF. CDR3 DNA: TGTGCCAGCAGTTTAATTGGGGCGGGGACCTACGAGCAGTACTTC.

V gene TRBV15 combines with J gene TRBJ1-1; D is unresolved. Trimming removed 0 bases at V and 8 bases at J, with 7 bases between. Germline lookup yields CDR1 LNHNV and CDR2 YYDKDF (reference sequence). The length of the CDR3 is 12 residues. CDR3 sequence reads: CATSRDDREAFF. Written as DNA, the CDR3 is TGTGCCACCAGCAGAGATGATAGGGAAGCTTTCTTT.

This sequence joins TRBV7-9 and TRBJ1-2; a possible D gene is TRBD1 (6 bases). The ends were cut back, 5 bases at V and 4 bases at J, with 17 bases in the middle. Germline V gene data show CDR1 as SEHNR and CDR2 as FQNEAQ (reference sequence). The length of the CDR3 is 15 residues. The CDR3 DNA is TGTGCCAGCAGCGCGGGGCCAGGGGTACGCTATGGCTACACCTTC. Translated: CASSAGPGVRYGYTF.

The chain employs TRBV7-8 and TRBJ1-5, with TRBD1 as a possible D gene (5 bases). CDR3 length: 16 amino acids. Trimming took off 2 bases at V and 2 bases at J, with 13 bases between the two ends. Germline lookup yields CDR1 SGHVS and CDR2 FQNEAQ. In DNA form, the CDR3 reads TGTGCCAGCAGCTTATCCTCCTGGGGCGGCAATCAGCCCCAGCATTTT. Protein product: CASSLSSWGGNQPQHF.

This clone appeared once. The rearrangement links TRBV2 to TRBJ1-5; a weak D match, TRBD1 (5 bases). Germline V CDR1 and CDR2: SNHLY, FYNNEI. The CDR3 consists of 15 residues. V was pared by 4 bases and J by 6 bases, with 16 bases between. The CDR3 DNA reads as TGTGCCAGCAGTGCAGGGAGGGAGTGGGGTCAGCCCCAGCATTTT. Its translation is CASSAGREWGQPQHF.

The CDR3 DNA follows: TGTGCCAGCAGCGCCCTCCGGACAGATACGCAGTATTTT. This codes for CASSALRTDTQYF. The genes are TRBV7-3 and TRBJ2-3; the D is unclear. CDR1 is SGHTA and CDR2 is FQGTGA in the germline V gene. This CDR3 is 13 amino acids long. V dropped 5 bases and J dropped 3 bases, with 9 bases sitting between them.

The rearrangement joins TRBV5-6 to TRBJ2-3; tentatively, D is TRBD2 (5 bases). The length of the CDR3 is 13 residues. Deletions cut 1 base from V and 4 bases from J, with 7 bases between. Per the germline V gene, CDR1 is SGHDT and CDR2 is YYEEEE. In DNA form, the CDR3 reads TGTGCCAGCAGCTTGCTGAGGGCAGATACGCAGTATTTT. It specifies CASSLLRADTQYF.

The chain joins TRBV9 to TRBJ2-2; TRBD1 matches at 9 bases. This CDR3 spans 16 amino acids. With 3 bases clipped from V and 4 bases from J, the junction kept 7 bases outside the gene matches. The germline CDR1 and CDR2 sequences are SGDLS and YYNGEE. The CDR3 is CASSAGQGTRTGELFF. Written as DNA, the CDR3 is TGTGCCAGCAGCGCCGGACAGGGGACGCGCACCGGGGAGCTGTTTTTT.

The genes are TRBV19 and TRBJ1-5; possible D gene TRBD1, 5 bases. Trimming removed 6 bases from V and 3 bases from J, with 9 bases in between. The CDR3 contains 13 residues. CDR1 LNHDA and CDR2 SQIVND come from the germline V gene (reference sequence). CDR3 in amino acids: CASSQGSNQPQHF. CDR3 coding DNA: TGTGCCAGTAGCCAGGGTTCCAATCAGCCCCAGCATTTT.

The J gene is TRBJ1-4, the V gene TRBV23-1, with D maybe TRBD1 (6 bases). TRBV23-1 is assigned to the ORF class and has an uncertain function. This CDR3 is 15 amino acids long. V lost 3 bases and J lost 4, with 12 bases in between. The CDR3 sequence: CASSHSGTSNEKLFF. Written as DNA, the CDR3 is TGCGCCAGCAGTCATTCCGGGACAAGTAATGAAAAACTGTTTTTT.

This chain joins TRBV10-1 and TRBJ2-7; D is possibly TRBD2 (6 bases). V lost 11 bases to trimming and J lost 8 bases, with 16 bases between them. CDR3 size: 11 residues. The germline gives CDR1 WNHNN, CDR2 SYGVQD (reference sequence). CDR3 nucleotides: TGCGCCCCCTTTGGAGGGCTTCAGCAGTACTTC. It encodes CAPFGGLQQYF.

V is TRBV6-5 and J is TRBJ1-2, with 7 bases identical to TRBD1. Germline CDR1 and CDR2: MNHEY and SVGAGI. CDR3 length: 15 residues. J gave up 4 bases and V 0 bases, and 5 bases lay outside the gene matches. In DNA, the CDR3 is TGTGCCAGCAGTTACTCGGCCAGGGGGATCTATGGCTACACCTTC. As protein: CASSYSARGIYGYTF.

There are a few counts of this clone. The V and J genes are TRBV28 and TRBJ2-2; TRBD2 matches 9 bases. This CDR3 comprises 16 residues. From germline, CDR1 is MDHEN and CDR2 SYDVKM. V was clipped by 3 bases and J by 2 bases; unmatched bases: 4. The CDR3 coding sequence is TGTGCCAGCAGTTTTGGACTAGCGCTCAACACCGGGGAGCTGTTTTTT. Protein product: CASSFGLALNTGELFF.

This chain connects TRBV10-3 to TRBJ1-6; tentatively, D is TRBD1 (6 bases). The CDR3 length is 16 residues. Looked up from germline, CDR1 is ENHRY and CDR2 is SYGVKD. Trimming took off 5 bases at V and 9 bases at J, with 20 bases between the two ends. In DNA, the CDR3 is TGTGCCATCAGTTCCAGCGGGGGCGCATTGGGTTCACCCCTCCACTTT. It specifies CAISSSGGALGSPLHF.

The rearrangement joins TRBV7-9 to TRBJ2-7; D remains unclear. Germline values: CDR1 SEHNR, CDR2 FQNEAQ (reference sequence). This CDR3 is 15 amino acids long. The V end was cut by 5 bases, the J end by 4 bases, with 18 bases between. CDR3 DNA: TGTGCCAGCAGCCGTGGGATGTCCCTGGTTTACGAGCAGTACTTC. Its protein product is CASSRGMSLVYEQYF.